Listed here are 28 T cell receptor beta chains from one sample, sequenced in a study of shared clonotypes between healthy human individuals. Here immunoSEQ multiplex PCR was the method, and the copy in TCRdb shows in-frame clones only, minus some. Among roughly 1 million clones, under 80% were seen once, and the ten largest hold nearly 1.5%. Sequencing was performed on memory CD4+ T cells sorted from blood. Subset in this sample: CD45RA-negative fraction. All receptors come from a man aged 18-30 years in good health.

The gene calls are TRBV20-1 and TRBJ1-1; D is ambiguous. The CDR3 has 11 residues. V was pared by 3 bases and J by 7 bases, with 9 bases between. Germline V CDR1 and CDR2: DFQATT, SNEGSKA (reference sequence). As DNA, the CDR3 is TGCAGTGCTAGGAGACTATTTGAAGCTTTCTTT. Translating it yields CSARRLFEAFF.

The chain links TRBV6-5 to TRBJ2-7; D ambiguous. Germline CDR1 is MNHEY and CDR2 is SVGAGI. This CDR3 comprises 13 residues. V shed 5 bases and J shed 4 bases, with 12 bases lying between them. CDR3 protein: CASSIGPTYEQYF. The CDR3 DNA is TGTGCCAGCAGTATCGGGCCAACATACGAGCAGTACTTC.

The chain joins TRBV5-1 to TRBJ2-5; no firm D call. This CDR3 comprises 15 residues. The germline V and J ends were trimmed by 0 bases and 4 bases, with 13 bases remaining between them. CDR1 and CDR2 from the germline V gene are SGHRS and YFSETQ. The CDR3 DNA reads as TGCGCCAGCAGCTTGGCTCTCTCCCTTGGAGAGACCCAGTACTTC. Encoded protein: CASSLALSLGETQYF.

This clone was seen a single time. This sample includes further DNA sequences coding for the same CDR3. CDR3 sequence reads: CASSVDGGSGNTIYF. Here the CDR3 DNA reads TGTGCCAGCAGCGTAGACGGGGGTTCTGGAAACACCATATATTTT. The V and J genes are TRBV9 and TRBJ1-3; the D gene is possibly TRBD1 (5 bases). Trimming shortened V by 0 bases and J by 1 base, and 8 bases separated the two germline ends. The CDR3 totals 15 residues. The V gene's germline CDR1 is SGDLS and CDR2 YYNGEE.

In this sample, this clone turned up once. The chain combines TRBV4-3 with TRBJ2-1, with 8 bases fitting TRBD2. The J segment lost 0 bases and the V segment lost 2 bases, leaving 6 bases of the junction unmatched. The CDR3 is made up of 17 amino acids. Germline CDR1 LGHNA, CDR2 YSLEER. The CDR3 nucleotides read TGCGCCAGCAGCCAAAGCGGGAGTTCTCACTCCTACAATGAGCAGTTCTTC. It specifies CASSQSGSSHSYNEQFF.

The chain joins TRBV5-4 to TRBJ2-1; 8 bases are a match to TRBD2. CDR1 and CDR2 from the germline V gene are SGHNT and YYREEE (reference sequence). The CDR3 is 15 amino acids. J gave up 9 bases and V 4 bases, and 12 bases lay outside the gene matches. The CDR3 sequence is CASSPGGREFGEQFF. For the CDR3, the DNA is TGTGCCAGCAGCCCGGGGGGGAGGGAATTCGGTGAGCAGTTCTTC.

The CDR3, as DNA: TGTGCCAGCAGCTCCCCAGGGACAGGGCAGTTCTTC. Translating it yields CASSSPGTGQFF. V and J are TRBV11-1 and TRBJ2-1; the match to TRBD1 covers 8 bases. The CDR3 is made up of 12 amino acids. V was pared by 4 bases and J by 12 bases, with 5 bases of the junction left unmatched. Germline V lookup: CDR1 SGHAT, CDR2 FQDESV (reference sequence). The variable domain in full, with the rest retrieved from reference TRBV11-1 and TRBJ2-1, is EAEVAQSPRYKITEKSQAVAFWCDPISGHATLYWYRQILGQGPELLVQFQDESVVDDSQLPKDRFSAERLKGVDSTLKIQPAELGDSAMYLCASSSPGTGQFFGPGTRLTVL.

The rearrangement links TRBV21-1 to TRBJ2-7; the D call in the table, TRBD2, was not verified against the DNA. TRBV21-1 is assigned pseudogene status. This CDR3 contains 16 residues. CDR3 protein: CASSTSSSGRAREQYF. The CDR3 bases are TGTGCCAGCAGCACCTCCTCTAGCGGGAGGGCACGGGAGCAGTACTTC.

The CDR3: CASSAREVGTSGAFF. The CDR3 DNA reads as TGTGCCAGCAGTGCTCGAGAGGTCGGGACTTCGGGGGCTTTCTTT. This chain connects TRBV2 to TRBJ1-1, with D possibly being TRBD1 (5 bases). The CDR3 is 15 residues long. Trimming shortened V by 4 bases and J by 11 bases, and 23 bases separated the two germline ends. From germline, CDR1 is SNHLY and CDR2 FYNNEI.

The chain recombines TRBV7-2 with TRBJ2-2; D possibly matches TRBD1 or TRBD2 (6 bases each). Germline lookup yields CDR1 SGHTA and CDR2 FQGNSA. Trimming took off 3 bases at V and 6 bases at J, with 14 bases between the two ends. This CDR3 comprises 15 residues. The CDR3 nucleotides read TGTGCCAGCAGCTTTGCCGGAAGGGGGGCCGGGGAGCTGTTTTTT. Protein product: CASSFAGRGAGELFF.

This clone was seen only a few times. Other DNA variants within this sample encode the same CDR3. The chain uses TRBV10-1 and TRBJ2-7, with 7 bases fitting TRBD1. CDR1 WNHNN and CDR2 SYGVQD come from the germline V gene (reference sequence). Germline trimming cut 6 bases from V and 2 bases from J; bases unmatched to any gene: 7. The CDR3 has 14 residues. CDR3 in amino acids: CASSRGGSPYEQYF. The CDR3 coding sequence is TGCGCCAGCAGCCGAGGGGGCTCGCCCTACGAGCAGTACTTC.

The V call is TRBV18, the J call TRBJ2-7; TRBD1 matches 11 bases. V trimming: 3 bases; J trimming: 2 bases; junction bases outside the gene matches: 3. The CDR3 length is 15 residues. Germline CDR1 reads KGHSH; CDR2 reads LQKENI. The CDR3 loop reads CASSPEGQGAYEQYF. Written as DNA, the CDR3 is TGTGCCAGCTCACCTGAGGGACAGGGGGCCTACGAGCAGTACTTC.

The V and J genes are TRBV5-4 and TRBJ2-7, with D maybe TRBD1 (6 bases). The germline CDR1 and CDR2 sequences are SGHNT and YYREEE (reference sequence). The CDR3 totals 15 residues. Trimming shortened V by 4 bases and J by 0 bases, and 14 bases separated the two germline ends. The CDR3 region is CASSNPTGSSYEQYF. The CDR3 bases are TGTGCCAGCAGCAATCCGACAGGAAGCTCCTACGAGCAGTACTTC.

This chain joins TRBV6-6 and TRBJ1-5, with a weak D call TRBD1 (6 bases). Between the trimmed V and J ends, which lost 6 bases and 5 bases, there was a span of 20 bases. Per the germline V gene, CDR1 is MNHNY and CDR2 is SVGAGI (reference sequence). This CDR3 comprises 16 residues. CDR3 coding DNA: TGTGCCAGCAGCTTCGGAGGAGGGAGACAGGATCAGCCCCAGCATTTT. It encodes CASSFGGGRQDQPQHF.

This clone appeared once. The rearrangement joins TRBV6-6 to TRBJ1-3; no clear D gene. The V gene's germline CDR1 is MNHNY and CDR2 SVGAGI (reference sequence). The CDR3 contains 13 residues. Trimming took 4 bases from V and 0 from J, leaving 4 bases between them. The DNA for the CDR3 is TGTGCCAGCAGTTCCCCCTCTGGAAACACCATATATTTT. Amino acid sequence: CASSSPSGNTIYF.

This clone is a singleton in its sample. This chain joins TRBV7-2 and TRBJ2-2; weak D call: TRBD2 (5 bases). Per germline, CDR1 SGHTA and CDR2 FQGNSA. Trimming removed 1 base at V and 6 bases at J, with 12 bases between. This CDR3 is built from 15 residues. The CDR3 region has the DNA TGTGCCAGCAGCTTAGGAGGCACTAGGTCCGGGGAGCTGTTTTTT. It specifies CASSLGGTRSGELFF.

The chain links TRBV11-2 to TRBJ2-1, with D tentatively TRBD2 (6 bases). The ends were cut back, 5 bases at V and 9 bases at J, with 17 bases in the middle. In germline, CDR1 is SGHAT, CDR2 FQNNGV. CDR3 length equals 14 residues. CDR3 region: CASSEMVAGREQFF. CDR3 DNA: TGTGCCAGCAGCGAAATGGTCGCGGGACGTGAGCAGTTCTTC.

For this clone: At one boundary the junction diverges from the germline segment, which might be a read error. V and J are TRBV13 and TRBJ1-1, with 9 nucleotides matching TRBD1. There are 15 residues in the CDR3. The germline CDR1 and CDR2 sequences are PRHDT and FYEKMQ (reference sequence). The DNA of the CDR3 is TGTGCCAGCAGCCTAGGGGACAGGGAGAACACTGAAGCTTTCTTT. As protein: CASSLGDRENTEAFF.

The sample holds a few counts of this clone. V gene TRBV6-4 combines with J gene TRBJ1-5, with a weak D call TRBD1 (5 bases). Germline V gene sequence: CDR1 MRHNA, CDR2 SNTAGT. The ends were cut back, 5 bases at V and 2 bases at J, with 7 bases in the middle. The CDR3 has 13 amino acids. The CDR3 DNA sequence: TGTGCCAGCAGTCCGACAGGCAATCAGCCCCAGCATTTT. This sequence encodes CASSPTGNQPQHF.

The rearrangement joins TRBV19 to TRBJ2-7; TRBD2 is a possible D gene (5 bases). Germline V gene lookup returns CDR1 LNHDA and CDR2 SQIVND (reference sequence). The CDR3 loop spans 14 amino acids. The V gene lost 6 bases and the J gene lost 2 bases, with 14 bases spanning the gap. CDR3 nucleotides: TGTGCCAGTAGCATCTCCACCGGGACCTACGAGCAGTACTTC. It yields the protein CASSISTGTYEQYF.

V gene TRBV9 combines with J gene TRBJ1-3; possibly TRBD1 for D (6 bases). The V gene lost 3 bases and the J gene lost 2 bases, with 12 bases spanning the gap. The CDR3 has 15 residues. Per the germline V gene, CDR1 is SGDLS and CDR2 is YYNGEE. CDR3 sequence (DNA): TGTGCCAGCAGCGACACAGGGTCCGCTGGAAACACCATATATTTT. Its translation is CASSDTGSAGNTIYF. The full variable domain, completed using reference TRBV9 and TRBJ1-3, is DSGVTQTPKHLITATGQRVTLRCSPRSGDLSVYWYQQSLDQGLQFLIQYYNGEERAKGNILERFSAQQFPDLHSELNLSSLELGDSALYFCASSDTGSAGNTIYFGEGSWLTVV.

This clone was counted a few times. V gene TRBV27 combines with J gene TRBJ2-6; D gene ambiguous. Germline V gene data show CDR1 as MNHEY and CDR2 as SMNVEV (reference sequence). The CDR3 runs 17 residues. V was shortened by 4 bases and J by 0 bases, with 13 bases between the two germline ends. The CDR3 coding sequence is TGTGCCAGCAGTTCCCCGGGCTCCCTCTCTGGGGCCAACGTCCTGACTTTC. It specifies CASSSPGSLSGANVLTF.

This clone was seen a single time. The V call is TRBV5-4, the J call TRBJ2-3, with D perhaps assigned TRBD1 or TRBD2 (5 bases each). Trimming shortened V by 4 bases and J by 0 bases, and 9 bases separated the two germline ends. The CDR3 is made up of 14 amino acids. The germline CDR1 and CDR2 sequences are SGHNT and YYREEE (reference sequence). The CDR3 loop is CASSEGRSTDTQYF. The DNA for the CDR3 is TGTGCCAGCAGCGAGGGGAGAAGCACAGATACGCAGTATTTT.

This clone has only a few counts. This chain uses TRBV30 with TRBJ1-3, with a weak D call TRBD1 (5 bases). With 0 bases removed from V and 8 bases from J, the gap between germline ends came to 14 bases. Germline CDR1 is GTSNPN and CDR2 is SVGIG (reference sequence). This CDR3 contains 14 residues. CDR3 nucleotide sequence: TGTGCCTGGAGTGTAACCCGGGGGGTGGACACCATATATTTT. Its protein is CAWSVTRGVDTIYF.

The chain recombines TRBV5-1 with TRBJ1-6; D might be TRBD1 (5 bases). The CDR3 spans 15 residues. Trimming stripped 3 bases from V and 5 bases from J, with 12 bases between. The germline gives CDR1 SGHRS, CDR2 YFSETQ. The CDR3 is CASSSRAGNNSPLHF. CDR3 nucleotides: TGCGCCAGCAGCTCAAGGGCAGGGAATAATTCACCCCTCCACTTT.

This rearrangement joins TRBV6-5 to TRBJ2-5, with a tentative D call TRBD2 (6 bases). The CDR3 totals 11 residues. The V and J ends lost 8 bases and 5 bases respectively, with 9 bases between them. The germline V gene has CDR1 MNHEY and CDR2 SVGAGI. The CDR3 coding sequence is TGTGCCAGCCTCCGGGGGGAGACCCAGTACTTC. Its protein is CASLRGETQYF.

This chain connects TRBV19 to TRBJ2-7, with 7 bases aligning to TRBD2. The CDR3 contains 13 residues. V lost 7 bases to trimming and J lost 7 bases; unmatched junction nucleotides: 10. Germline V gives CDR1 LNHDA, CDR2 SQIVND (reference sequence). CDR3 loop: CASKVPGRDEQYF. In nucleotides, the CDR3 is TGTGCCAGTAAGGTTCCAGGGAGGGATGAGCAGTACTTC. Using reference TRBV19 and TRBJ2-7 for the parts outside the CDR3, the full variable domain is DGGITQSPKYLFRKEGQNVTLSCEQNLNHDAMYWYRQDPGQGLRLIYYSQIVNDFQKGDIAEGYSVSREKKESFPLTVTSAQKNPTAFYLCASKVPGRDEQYFGPGTRLTVT.

This chain connects TRBV7-8 to TRBJ2-3; a possible D gene is TRBD2 (6 bases). V lost 5 bases, J lost 7 bases, and 16 bases lay in between. The CDR3 extends over 14 amino acids. Germline CDR1 SGHVS, CDR2 FQNEAQ. This CDR3 reads CASSLGTQMNTQYF. As DNA, the CDR3 is TGTGCCAGCAGCCTCGGGACTCAAATGAATACGCAGTATTTT.